This T cell receptor beta chain appears in the sequencing data of a study of blood T cell repertoires in COVID-19. Study-level background: Samples taken during acute and convalescent COVID-19 were collected in the United States, Italy and Spain. PBMCs, B-cell-depleted T cells, or T cells provided the cDNA or gDNA that made up the material.

V gave up 5 bases and J gave up 2 bases; unmatched junction bases: 10. The germline CDR1 and CDR2 sequences are MNHEY and SMNVEV (reference sequence). The CDR3 runs to 18 residues. Per the authors' pipeline: From reference gene primer amplification, estimates of nucleated cell counts were derived. The data were produced by immunoSEQ multiplex PCR, yet TCRdb's version contains in-frame clones alone and is incomplete. V, J and clone size are taken as reported in that table, and D and trimming were inferred from the DNA itself. The sample consists of around 260,000 clones, about nine tenths of them appearing once.

This sequence joins TRBV27 and TRBJ2-1; 12 bases are shared with TRBD2. This receptor was obtained from a woman aged 40 to 49 who had recovered from COVID-19. Input material: peripheral blood. As DNA, the CDR3 is TGTGCCAGCAGTCCAAAGGGCCTAGCGGGAGGGACCTACAATGAGCAGTTCTTC. As protein: CASSPKGLAGGTYNEQFF.